Presented here are 27 T cell receptor beta chains from one specimen sequenced in a study of T cells in Graves' hyperthyroidism and ophthalmopathy. Authors of the study amplified TCR beta CDR3 regions from RNA transcripts. A first-round RT-PCR of the TCR CDR3 used the HTBI primer set. TCRdb re-derived calls from the multiplex PCR reads in MiXCR, one entry per CDR3 protein. This table has about 600,000 distinct CDR3 sequences, about 14% appearing once. The sample was blood. The origin of the receptors is a woman in her forties or fifties with Graves' ophthalmopathy.

This clonotype was counted a few times. This rearrangement joins TRBV12-5 to TRBJ1-1, with D possibly being TRBD1 (5 bases). CDR3 length: 14 amino acids. V lost 1 base and J 1 base, leaving 7 bases between the germline ends. Germline V gene data show CDR1 as LGHNT and CDR2 as FRNRAP. DNA for the CDR3: TGTGCTAGTGGTTTGGGACAGCAGAACACTGAAGCTTTCTTT. This gives the protein CASGLGQQNTEAFF.

This clonotype was detected ten times or more. This chain links TRBV7-6 with TRBJ2-1, with a weak D call TRBD2 (5 bases). V lost 2 bases, J lost 5 bases, and 10 bases lay in between. Looked up from germline, CDR1 is SGHVS and CDR2 is FNYEAQ. This CDR3 comprises 14 residues. CDR3 loop: CASSLFWRNNEQFF. The DNA for the CDR3 is TGTGCCAGCAGCTTATTTTGGAGGAACAATGAGCAGTTCTTC.

This clonotype has a count of ten or more. This chain connects TRBV7-9 to TRBJ2-7; 12 bases match TRBD2. Germline V gene lookup returns CDR1 SEHNR and CDR2 FQNEAQ (reference sequence). V lost 2 bases and J lost 9; bases outside the gene matches: 5. The CDR3 is made up of 14 amino acids. Written as DNA, the CDR3 is TGTGCCAGCAGCTTATCCGGACTAGCGGGGCGGCAGTACTTC. Protein product: CASSLSGLAGRQYF.

This clonotype came up a few times. The V and J genes are TRBV24-1 and TRBJ2-1; the match to TRBD1 covers 7 bases. Germline trimming cut 5 bases from V and 6 bases from J; bases unmatched to any gene: 12. Germline V CDR1 and CDR2: KGHDR, SFDVKD. The CDR3 consists of 16 residues. CDR3 in amino acids: CATSGSMKGQLNEQFF. DNA of the CDR3: TGTGCCACCAGTGGTAGTATGAAGGGACAGCTCAATGAGCAGTTCTTC.

V and J are TRBV7-9 and TRBJ2-3, with TRBD1 matching 12 bases. The CDR3 is 16 residues long. The trim removed 0 bases at V and 5 bases at J, leaving 3 bases unmatched. Germline V gene data show CDR1 as SEHNR and CDR2 as FQNEAQ (reference sequence). CDR3 protein: CASSLAGQGARDTQYF. DNA of the CDR3: TGTGCCAGCAGCTTAGCGGGACAGGGGGCTAGAGATACGCAGTATTTT.

This clonotype was recorded a few times. The V call is TRBV14, the J call TRBJ2-2, with TRBD2 matching over 8 bases. Unmatched junction bases numbered 7, after V lost 0 bases and J lost 4 bases. The germline V gene encodes CDR1 SGHDN and CDR2 FVKESK. This CDR3 spans 17 amino acids. The CDR3 nucleotides are TGTGCCAGCAGCCAAGATGTTGTAGCGGGATTCACCGGGGAGCTGTTTTTT. Its protein is CASSQDVVAGFTGELFF.

As to this clonotype: A much larger clone sits a single nucleotide away, making a read error possible. CDR3: CASSPGQGSSTEAFF. CDR3 DNA: TGTGCCAGCAGCCCCGGACAGGGGTCGAGCACTGAAGCTTTCTTT. The rearrangement uses TRBV2 and TRBJ1-1; 9 nucleotides agree with TRBD1. The CDR3 covers 15 residues. The trim removed 6 bases at V and 4 bases at J, leaving 9 bases unmatched. Germline-derived CDR1 and CDR2 are SNHLY and FYNNEI.

This clonotype was detected many times. This chain links TRBV20-1 with TRBJ2-1; perhaps TRBD2 as D (5 bases). The CDR3 sequence is 13 residues long. Trimming shortened V by 4 bases and J by 4 bases, and 11 bases separated the two germline ends. The germline V gene has CDR1 DFQATT and CDR2 SNEGSKA (reference sequence). In nucleotides, the CDR3 is TGCAGTGCTATGGGTAGCGTGTACAATGAGCAGTTCTTC. Protein product: CSAMGSVYNEQFF.

The J gene is TRBJ2-7, the V gene TRBV20-1, with 7 nucleotides matching TRBD1. The V and J ends lost 5 bases and 2 bases, in that order; junction bases with no gene match: 9. Germline V gene sequence: CDR1 DFQATT, CDR2 SNEGSKA (reference sequence). The CDR3 is 14 residues long. CDR3 residues: CSAYRQGCPYEQYF. The DNA for the CDR3 is TGCAGTGCTTATAGACAGGGATGTCCCTACGAGCAGTACTTC.

The table lists this clonotype with a few counts. V and J are TRBV7-3 and TRBJ2-6; perhaps TRBD1 as D (6 bases). From germline, CDR1 is SGHTA and CDR2 FQGTGA. Trimming took 5 bases from V and 0 from J, leaving 14 bases between them. The CDR3 totals 17 residues. The CDR3 is CASSDWDTGSGANVLTF. The CDR3 nucleotides are TGTGCCAGCAGCGATTGGGACACAGGCTCTGGGGCCAACGTCCTGACTTTC.

This clonotype has ten or more counts. This chain uses TRBV28 with TRBJ2-2; perhaps TRBD2 as D (5 bases). V lost 8 bases to trimming and J lost 1 base, with 20 bases between them. The CDR3 length is 17 residues. The germline V gene has CDR1 MDHEN and CDR2 SYDVKM. The CDR3 nucleotides read TGTGCCAGCTCCTCCCAAGGTGGGAGAAAGAACACCGGGGAGCTGTTTTTT. This codes for CASSSQGGRKNTGELFF.

This clonotype showed up many times. The CDR3 sequence is CAWQRGGYEQYF. Written as DNA, the CDR3 is TGTGCCTGGCAGCGGGGTGGCTACGAGCAGTACTTC. The chain recombines TRBV30 with TRBJ2-7, with TRBD2 matching 7 bases. J gave up 3 bases and V 5 bases, and 4 bases lay outside the gene matches. CDR3 length: 12 amino acids. Germline assignment: CDR1 GTSNPN and CDR2 SVGIG (reference sequence).

On this clonotype itself: A much larger clone sits a single nucleotide away, making a read error possible. This chain connects TRBV27 to TRBJ2-3; no reliable D call. The CDR3 has 17 amino acids. Germline V gene sequence: CDR1 MNHEY, CDR2 SMNVEV (reference sequence). CDR3 nucleotides: TGTGCCAGCAGTGATCCCGACACGGCGTTTGGCACATATACGCAGTATTTT. Amino acids: CASSDPDTAFGTYTQYF.

This clonotype has at least ten counts. The rearrangement joins TRBV11-2 to TRBJ2-3, with 8 nucleotides matching TRBD1. The germline V gene has CDR1 SGHAT and CDR2 FQNNGV. V lost 5 bases to trimming and J lost 9 bases; unmatched junction nucleotides: 4. The length of the CDR3 is 12 residues. The chain's CDR3 is CASSATGDTQYF. In DNA, the CDR3 is TGTGCCAGCAGCGCGACAGGGGACACGCAGTATTTT.

The J gene is TRBJ2-2, the V gene TRBV7-9; perhaps TRBD2 as D (6 bases). Trimming pared 5 bases from V and 3 bases from J, leaving 16 bases between. The CDR3 contains 16 residues. From germline, CDR1 is SEHNR and CDR2 FQNEAQ (reference sequence). CDR3 region: CASSDLVRGYTGELFF. CDR3 nucleotide sequence: TGTGCCAGCAGCGACCTGGTGCGGGGATACACCGGGGAGCTGTTTTTT. The full variable domain, completed using reference TRBV7-9 and TRBJ2-2, is DTGVSQNPRHKITKRGQNVTFRCDPISEHNRLYWYRQTLGQGPEFLTYFQNEAQLEKSRLLSDRFSAERPKGSFSTLEIQRTEQGDSAMYLCASSDLVRGYTGELFFGEGSRLTVL.

Concerning this clonotype: One base away lies a much larger clone, so this may be a sequencing read error. The gene calls are TRBV5-1 and TRBJ2-5; D is perhaps TRBD2 (5 bases). The ends were cut back, 4 bases at V and 5 bases at J, with 18 bases in the middle. In germline, CDR1 is SGHRS, CDR2 YFSETQ. CDR3 size: 15 residues. The CDR3 region has the DNA TGCGCCAGCAGCATGGAACCGTCACGCGGGGAGACCCAGTACTTC. Protein product: CASSMEPSRGETQYF.

This clonotype was observed a few times. V and J are TRBV6-1 and TRBJ2-3; no clear D gene. Germline V gene sequence: CDR1 MNHNS, CDR2 SASEGT. CDR3 length: 12 residues. With 6 bases removed from V and 5 bases from J, the gap between germline ends came to 9 bases. The CDR3 region is CASRGSRDTQYF. CDR3 in DNA: TGTGCCAGCAGGGGTTCGAGAGATACGCAGTATTTT.

This rearrangement joins TRBV7-2 to TRBJ2-2; no firm D call. V was clipped by 8 bases and J by 3 bases, with 13 bases between them. Germline CDR1 and CDR2: SGHTA and FQGNSA. This CDR3 spans 14 amino acids. CDR3: CASPSAKHTGELFF. The CDR3 DNA follows: TGTGCCAGCCCATCGGCCAAACACACCGGGGAGCTGTTTTTT.

In this sample, this clonotype turned up many times. The chain uses TRBV7-9 and TRBJ2-7; TRBD1 agrees at 7 bases. Germline CDR1 reads SEHNR; CDR2 reads FQNEAQ (reference sequence). This CDR3 contains 13 residues. V lost 7 bases, J lost 6 bases, and 9 bases stayed unmatched. In nucleotides, the CDR3 is TGTGCCAGCACCCTAGGGGGCCGGTCCGAGCAGTACTTC. Amino acid sequence: CASTLGGRSEQYF.

In this sample, this clonotype turned up many times. The V call is TRBV11-2, the J call TRBJ2-5; 15 positions agree with TRBD2. The CDR3 is 17 amino acids. Per germline, CDR1 SGHAT and CDR2 FQNNGV. The trim removed 6 bases at V and 0 bases at J, leaving 5 bases unmatched. The CDR3 nucleotides read TGTGCCAGCAGTACCGGACTAGCGGGAGGGTACCAAGAGACCCAGTACTTC. Protein product: CASSTGLAGGYQETQYF.

V usage is TRBV7-9 and J usage is TRBJ2-3; D gene ambiguous. Germline values: CDR1 SEHNR, CDR2 FQNEAQ (reference sequence). V gave up 5 bases and J gave up 3 bases, with 12 bases separating them. This CDR3 has 14 amino acids. DNA for the CDR3: TGTGCCAGCAGCAAACCGGGTGCGACAGATACGCAGTATTTT. It translates to CASSKPGATDTQYF.

This clonotype was detected ten times or more. The rearrangement joins TRBV7-9 to TRBJ2-3, with D uncertain. Germline CDR1 and CDR2: SEHNR and FQNEAQ (reference sequence). Between the trimmed V and J ends, which lost 2 bases and 1 base, there was a span of 7 bases. The CDR3 is 14 residues long. CDR3 region: CASSLTQRTDTQYF. Written as DNA, the CDR3 is TGTGCCAGCAGCTTAACACAGCGCACAGATACGCAGTATTTT.

There are many counts of this clonotype. This rearrangement joins TRBV7-2 to TRBJ2-5; 16 positions agree with TRBD2. CDR3 length: 16 residues. The germline V gene has CDR1 SGHTA and CDR2 FQGNSA. Germline trimming cut 4 bases from V and 5 bases from J; bases unmatched to any gene: 4. This chain's CDR3 is CASSSGLAGGWETQYF. The CDR3 nucleotides read TGTGCCAGCAGCTCGGGACTAGCGGGAGGGTGGGAGACCCAGTACTTC.

This clonotype has a handful of counts. In nucleotides, the CDR3 is TGTGCCAGTAGTATTATAGGCGATTCGTACAATGAGCAGTTCTTC. Translated: CASSIIGDSYNEQFF. The chain is built from TRBV19 and TRBJ2-1; D remains unclear. Germline V gene data show CDR1 as LNHDA and CDR2 as SQIVND (reference sequence). This CDR3 spans 15 amino acids. Trimming shortened V by 3 bases and J by 4 bases, and 13 bases separated the two germline ends.

This CDR3 is CASSTTPGGRRNEQFF. As DNA, the CDR3 is TGTGCCAGCAGTACCACCCCGGGGGGCAGGAGGAATGAGCAGTTCTTC. This sequence joins TRBV6-2 or TRBV6-3 and TRBJ2-1; tentative D call: TRBD2 (7 bases). The length of the CDR3 is 16 residues. The ends were cut back, 5 bases at V and 7 bases at J, with 21 bases in the middle. Germline CDR1 reads MNHEY; CDR2 reads SVGEGT.

This clonotype was detected ten times or more. The rearrangement uses TRBV5-1 and TRBJ2-6, with D perhaps matching TRBD1 (6 bases). Germline values: CDR1 SGHRS, CDR2 YFSETQ. The CDR3 totals 17 residues. Trimming removed 4 bases from V and 4 bases from J, with 18 bases in between. In nucleotides, the CDR3 is TGCGCCAGCAGCCTAAGAACCACAGGGTCCGGGGCCAACGTCCTGACTTTC. This encodes CASSLRTTGSGANVLTF. The whole variable domain, filled in from reference TRBV5-1 and TRBJ2-6, reads KAGVTQTPRYLIKTRGQQVTLSCSPISGHRSVSWYQQTPGQGLQFLFEYFSETQRNKGNFPGRFSGRQFSNSRSEMNVSTLELGDSALYLCASSLRTTGSGANVLTFGAGSRLTVL.

This clonotype came up many times. J is TRBJ2-1 and V is TRBV5-1, with 8 bases aligning to TRBD2. Germline values: CDR1 SGHRS, CDR2 YFSETQ. This CDR3 region has 16 residues. V lost 4 bases and J lost 4; bases outside the gene matches: 10. This CDR3 is CASSMTGLAHYNEQFF. Here the CDR3 DNA reads TGCGCCAGCAGCATGACCGGACTAGCACATTACAATGAGCAGTTCTTC.